This section outlines one T cell receptor beta chain sequence together with its context. The sample carries other DNA sequences with the same CDR3. This record belongs to a study of cytomegalovirus exposure and HLA in healthy donors. The PCR contained 60 Vbeta and 13 Jbeta primers. Some clones are missing from TCRdb's copy, which holds only in-frame ones; the method was immunoSEQ multiplex PCR. The sample spans more than 85,000 clones; the ten largest clones claim approximately 5.7%. In germline, CDR1 is KGHSH, CDR2 LQKENI. This CDR3 is built from 13 residues. V was clipped by 6 bases and J by 1 base, with 9 bases between them.

The gene calls are TRBV18 and TRBJ1-1, with a tentative D call TRBD1 (5 bases). The receptor comes from a girl between 5 and 17 years old in good health and CMV-seropositive. The specimen sequenced was PBMCs. The CDR3 coding sequence is TGTGCCAGCTCCCCGCAGGGGAACACTGAAGCTTTCTTT. Protein sequence: CASSPQGNTEAFF.